This TCR beta chain derives from a study of T cells in Graves' hyperthyroidism and ophthalmopathy. The source material, RNA transcripts, was used to amplify TCR beta CDR3 regions. Researchers ran a first-round RT-PCR on the TCR CDR3 using the HTBI primer set. TCRdb reprocessed the multiplex PCR reads via MiXCR and lists one record per CDR3 protein. The sample consists of 300,000 to 400,000 distinct CDR3 sequences, 18% of them appearing once. V lost 5 bases, J lost 2 bases, and 19 bases lay in between. Germline assignment: CDR1 SGHNT and CDR2 YENEEA. This CDR3 has 17 amino acids. Study-level results: Among thyroid clonotypes expanded above 0.001, most also appeared in blood.

This clonotype came up a few times. Its specificity is unknown. The source material was blood. The receptor was isolated from a woman aged 45-59 years with Graves' hyperthyroidism. V gene TRBV11-3 combines with J gene TRBJ2-1; D might be TRBD1 or TRBD2, each matching 8 bases. CDR3 DNA: TGTGCCAGCAGCCAAACGGGGGGGGACAGGCCCTACAATGAGCAGTTCTTC. This translates into CASSQTGGDRPYNEQFF.